Presented here are 11 T cell receptor beta chains from one specimen sequenced in a study of early T cells in non-severe SARS-CoV-2 infection. MiXCR, applied by TCRdb to the 5' RACE reads, yields one record per CDR3 protein. The table has more than 90,000 distinct CDR3 sequences, roughly 9.6% seen once; the top ten hold roughly 5%. Sequencing used whole blood. These receptors originate from an adult who was a healthcare worker with PCR-confirmed SARS-CoV-2 infection or an uninfected control (not recorded which).

This clonotype turned up a few times. The gene calls are TRBV27 and TRBJ2-2; D gene unclear. CDR1 and CDR2 from the germline V gene are MNHEY and SMNVEV (reference sequence). The V end was cut by 0 bases, the J end by 6 bases, with 8 bases between. This CDR3 has 14 residues. CDR3 DNA sequence: TGTGCCAGCAGTTTATCTATTTCCGCCGGGGAGCTGTTTTTT. It translates to CASSLSISAGELFF.

CDR3 DNA: TGTGCCACCGAAGCGGCAGGATCCTCTGGAAACACCATATATTTT. Translating gives CATEAAGSSGNTIYF. The chain links TRBV24-1 to TRBJ1-3; D remains ambiguous. Trimming removed 9 bases at V and 0 bases at J, with 14 bases between. The CDR3 runs 15 residues. Looked up from germline, CDR1 is KGHDR and CDR2 is SFDVKD.

This clonotype has more than one count but fewer than ten. The chain uses TRBV6-1 and TRBJ2-5; D remains unclear. V lost 6 bases and J 3 bases, leaving 5 bases between the germline ends. The CDR3 extends over 11 amino acids. Germline V gene data show CDR1 as MNHNS and CDR2 as SASEGT. The CDR3 sequence: CASRRKETQYF. CDR3 nucleotide sequence: TGTGCCAGCAGAAGGAAAGAGACCCAGTACTTC.

This clonotype turned up a few times. This chain connects TRBV20-1 to TRBJ2-7; D is possibly TRBD2 (6 bases). The CDR3 is 19 amino acids. Germline values: CDR1 DFQATT, CDR2 SNEGSKA (reference sequence). Trimming shortened V by 2 bases and J by 3 bases, and 29 bases separated the two germline ends. The CDR3 sequence is CSARIWGDHGISSDYEQYF. CDR3 bases: TGCAGTGCTAGAATTTGGGGGGACCATGGAATTTCTAGTGACTACGAGCAGTACTTC.

This clonotype was detected only a few times. This chain uses TRBV20-1 with TRBJ2-1, with 11 bases lining up with TRBD2. Per the germline V gene, CDR1 is DFQATT and CDR2 is SNEGSKA (reference sequence). The CDR3 totals 14 residues. Trimming at V came to 6 bases and at J to 2 bases, leaving 3 bases not matched to a gene. The CDR3: CSAPTSGTYNEQFF. DNA for the CDR3: TGCAGTGCCCCGACTAGCGGGACCTACAATGAGCAGTTCTTC.

This clonotype was recorded a few times. This CDR3 fails to terminate in the conserved phenylalanine or tryptophan, so it likely reflects a read error. It is unclear where the CDR3 begins or ends on the DNA, so no DNA is shown, and the CDR3 is as TCRdb lists it. The V gene is TRBV7-9, the J gene TRBJ2-5. The CDR3 spans 13 residues, counting both ends. The V gene's germline CDR1 is SEHNR and CDR2 FQNEAQ (reference sequence). CDR3 protein: CASSLGSGSLTNL.

The rearrangement links TRBV7-2 to TRBJ1-2; D is perhaps TRBD1 (5 bases). The germline CDR1 and CDR2 sequences are SGHTA and FQGNSA. Trimming left V 5 bases short and J 3 bases short, with 13 bases between. This CDR3 is built from 14 residues. CDR3 sequence reads: CASSMGPTYYGYTF. The DNA of the CDR3 is TGTGCCAGCAGCATGGGACCGACTTACTATGGCTACACCTTC.

This clonotype was picked up a small number of times. The chain has TRBV7-3 and TRBJ1-1; no definite D call. This CDR3 is 13 amino acids long. Germline loops: CDR1 SGHTA, CDR2 FQGTGA. Trimming removed 5 bases from V and 3 bases from J, with 10 bases in between. CDR3 nucleotides: TGTGCCAGCAGCACGATCCGGGACACTGAAGCTTTCTTT. Its protein is CASSTIRDTEAFF.

This rearrangement joins TRBV4-1 to TRBJ2-1, with 11 bases matching TRBD2. Germline lookup yields CDR1 MGHRA and CDR2 YSYEKL. This CDR3 is 17 amino acids long. After removal of 4 bases from V and 4 bases from J, the junction contained 9 bases not matched to a gene. CDR3 sequence (DNA): TGCGCCAGCAGCCGAAGTAGCGGGAGGGCCAGGTACAATGAGCAGTTCTTC. It translates to CASSRSSGRARYNEQFF.

This clonotype was counted between two and nine times. This rearrangement joins TRBV7-2 to TRBJ2-7; 9 bases map to TRBD2. The CDR3 totals 15 residues. Trimming removed 5 bases from V and 2 bases from J; junction bases left unmatched: 7. Germline CDR1 reads SGHTA; CDR2 reads FQGNSA. The CDR3 reads CASSTGAGGPYEQYF. CDR3 coding DNA: TGTGCCAGCAGCACCGGCGCGGGGGGGCCCTACGAGCAGTACTTC.

The gene calls are TRBV5-1 and TRBJ2-5, with TRBD2 matching 14 bases. The CDR3 totals 18 residues. The junction had 9 bases not matched to a gene; V was cut back by 4 bases and J by 1 base. CDR1 and CDR2 (germline): SGHRS, YFSETQ. CDR3 bases: TGCGCCAGCAGCCCGGGAGGACTAGCGGGGGGCCTCCAAGAGACCCAGTACTTC. Translated, it gives CASSPGGLAGGLQETQYF. The full variable domain, completed using reference TRBV5-1 and TRBJ2-5, is KAGVTQTPRYLIKTRGQQVTLSCSPISGHRSVSWYQQTPGQGLQFLFEYFSETQRNKGNFPGRFSGRQFSNSRSEMNVSTLELGDSALYLCASSPGGLAGGLQETQYFGPGTRLLVL.